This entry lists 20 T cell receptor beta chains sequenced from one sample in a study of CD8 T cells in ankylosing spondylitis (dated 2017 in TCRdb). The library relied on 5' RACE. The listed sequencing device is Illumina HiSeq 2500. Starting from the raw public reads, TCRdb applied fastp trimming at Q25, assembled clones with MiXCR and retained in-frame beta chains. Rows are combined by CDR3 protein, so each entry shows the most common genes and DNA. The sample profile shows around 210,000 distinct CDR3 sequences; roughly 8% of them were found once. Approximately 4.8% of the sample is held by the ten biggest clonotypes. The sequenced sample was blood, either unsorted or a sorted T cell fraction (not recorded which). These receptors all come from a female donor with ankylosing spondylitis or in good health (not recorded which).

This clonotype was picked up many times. This chain's CDR3 is CASSFLAGYNEQFF. CDR3 sequence (DNA): TGTGCCAGCAGTTTTCTAGCGGGATACAATGAGCAGTTCTTC. The chain carries TRBV6-2 or TRBV6-3 and TRBJ2-1; 9 nucleotides align to TRBD2. Looked up from germline, CDR1 is MNHEY and CDR2 is SVGEGT. V dropped 4 bases and J dropped 4; count of bases not matched to a gene: 2. CDR3 length equals 14 residues.

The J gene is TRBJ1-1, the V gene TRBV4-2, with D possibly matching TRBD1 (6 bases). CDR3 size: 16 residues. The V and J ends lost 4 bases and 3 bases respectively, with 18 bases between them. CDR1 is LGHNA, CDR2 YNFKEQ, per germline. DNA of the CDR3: TGTGCCAGCAGCCCCCAAAAGGGGGGGTTGGACACTGAAGCTTTCTTT. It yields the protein CASSPQKGGLDTEAFF.

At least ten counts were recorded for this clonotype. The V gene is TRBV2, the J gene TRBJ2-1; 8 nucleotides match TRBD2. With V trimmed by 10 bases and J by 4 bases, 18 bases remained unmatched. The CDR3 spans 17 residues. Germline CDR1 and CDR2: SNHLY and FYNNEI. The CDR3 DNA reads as TGTGCCACTCTCCGAGGGGCGGGAGGTACCTTATACAATGAGCAGTTCTTC. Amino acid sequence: CATLRGAGGTLYNEQFF.

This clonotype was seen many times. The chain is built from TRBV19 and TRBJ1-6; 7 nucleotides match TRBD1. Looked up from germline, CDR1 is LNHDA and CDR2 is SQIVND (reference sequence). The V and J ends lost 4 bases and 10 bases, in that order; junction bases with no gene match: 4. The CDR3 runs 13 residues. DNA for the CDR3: TGTGCCAGTAGTAGCCGGGACAGCTCACCCCTCCACTTT. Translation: CASSSRDSSPLHF.

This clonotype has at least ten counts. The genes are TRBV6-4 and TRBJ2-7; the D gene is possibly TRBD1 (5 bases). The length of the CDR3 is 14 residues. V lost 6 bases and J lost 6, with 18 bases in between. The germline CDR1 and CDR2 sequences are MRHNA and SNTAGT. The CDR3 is CASSFFPGSAEQYF. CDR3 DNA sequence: TGTGCCAGCAGCTTTTTCCCAGGGTCTGCCGAGCAGTACTTC.

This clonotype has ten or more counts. CDR3 amino acids: CSATTGGLNYGYTF. The DNA of the CDR3 is TGCAGCGCCACGACAGGAGGCCTTAACTATGGCTACACCTTC. V gene TRBV29-1 combines with J gene TRBJ1-2, with TRBD1 as a possible D gene (6 bases). The V and J ends lost 7 bases and 1 base respectively, with 16 bases between them. The CDR3 contains 14 residues. Germline CDR1 reads SQVTM; CDR2 reads ANQGSEA.

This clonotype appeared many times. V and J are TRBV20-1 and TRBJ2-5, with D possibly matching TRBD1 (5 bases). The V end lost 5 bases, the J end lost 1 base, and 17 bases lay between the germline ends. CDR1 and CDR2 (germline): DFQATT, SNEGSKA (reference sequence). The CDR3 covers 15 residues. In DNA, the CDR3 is TGCAGTGCTGACCTTCCGCAGGGTAGCCAAGAGACCCAGTACTTC. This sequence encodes CSADLPQGSQETQYF.

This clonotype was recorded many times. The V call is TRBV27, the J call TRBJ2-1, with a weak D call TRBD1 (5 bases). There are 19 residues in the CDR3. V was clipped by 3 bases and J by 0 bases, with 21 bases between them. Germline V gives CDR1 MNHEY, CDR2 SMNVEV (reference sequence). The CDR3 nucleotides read TGTGCCAGCAGTTTTGAATCCACTGGGGCCGAAACCTCCTACAATGAGCAGTTCTTC. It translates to CASSFESTGAETSYNEQFF.

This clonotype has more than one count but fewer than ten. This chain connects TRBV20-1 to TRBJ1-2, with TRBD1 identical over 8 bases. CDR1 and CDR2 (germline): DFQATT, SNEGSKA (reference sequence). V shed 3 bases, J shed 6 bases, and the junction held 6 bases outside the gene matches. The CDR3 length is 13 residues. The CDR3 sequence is CSASDGQGHGYTF. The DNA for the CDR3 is TGCAGTGCTAGCGATGGACAGGGACATGGCTACACCTTC.

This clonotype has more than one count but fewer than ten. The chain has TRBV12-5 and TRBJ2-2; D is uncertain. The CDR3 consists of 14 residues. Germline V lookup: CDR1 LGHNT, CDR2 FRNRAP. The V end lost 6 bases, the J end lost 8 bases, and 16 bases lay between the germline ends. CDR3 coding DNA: TGTGCTAGTGGCTCTTTGGGCCTGGCGGGGGAGCTGTTTTTT. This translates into CASGSLGLAGELFF. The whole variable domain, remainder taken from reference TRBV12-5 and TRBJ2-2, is DARVTQTPRHKVTEMGQEVTMRCQPILGHNTVFWYRQTMMQGLELLAYFRNRAPLDDSGMPKDRFSAEMPDATLATLKIQPSEPRDSAVYFCASGSLGLAGELFFGEGSRLTVL.

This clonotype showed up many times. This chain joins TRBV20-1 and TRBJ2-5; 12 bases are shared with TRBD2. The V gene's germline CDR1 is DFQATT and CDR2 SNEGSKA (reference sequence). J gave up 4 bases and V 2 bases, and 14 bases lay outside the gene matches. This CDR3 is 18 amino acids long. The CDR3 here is CSARPIATSGRRGETQYF. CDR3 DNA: TGCAGTGCTAGACCTATAGCGACTAGCGGGAGACGAGGAGAGACCCAGTACTTC.

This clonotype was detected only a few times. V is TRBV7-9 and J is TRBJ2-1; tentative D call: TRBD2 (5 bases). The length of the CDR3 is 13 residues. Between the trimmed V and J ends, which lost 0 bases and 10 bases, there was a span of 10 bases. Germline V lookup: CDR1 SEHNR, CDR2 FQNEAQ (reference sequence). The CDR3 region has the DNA TGTGCCAGCAGCTTAGCTGAGGGTTGGGAGCAGTTCTTC. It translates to CASSLAEGWEQFF.

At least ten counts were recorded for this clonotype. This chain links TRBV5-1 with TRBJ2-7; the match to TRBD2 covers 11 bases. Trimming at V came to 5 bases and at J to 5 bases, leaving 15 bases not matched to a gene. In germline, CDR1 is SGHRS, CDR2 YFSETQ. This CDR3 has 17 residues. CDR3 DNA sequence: TGCGCCAGCAGACTTGGATATAGACTAGCGGGAAATAACGAGCAGTACTTC. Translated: CASRLGYRLAGNNEQYF.

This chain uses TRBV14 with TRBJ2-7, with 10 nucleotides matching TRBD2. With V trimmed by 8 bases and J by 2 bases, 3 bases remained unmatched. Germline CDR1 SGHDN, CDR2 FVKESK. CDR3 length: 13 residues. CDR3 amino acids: CASGLAGAYEQYF. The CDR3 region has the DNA TGTGCCAGCGGCCTAGCGGGAGCCTACGAGCAGTACTTC.

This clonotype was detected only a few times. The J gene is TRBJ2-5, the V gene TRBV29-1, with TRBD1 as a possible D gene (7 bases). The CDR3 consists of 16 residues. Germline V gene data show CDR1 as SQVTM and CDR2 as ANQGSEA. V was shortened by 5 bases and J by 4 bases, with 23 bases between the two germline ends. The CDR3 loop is CSVHAAQGGIGETQYF. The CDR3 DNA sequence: TGCAGCGTTCACGCTGCCCAGGGGGGCATTGGAGAGACCCAGTACTTC.

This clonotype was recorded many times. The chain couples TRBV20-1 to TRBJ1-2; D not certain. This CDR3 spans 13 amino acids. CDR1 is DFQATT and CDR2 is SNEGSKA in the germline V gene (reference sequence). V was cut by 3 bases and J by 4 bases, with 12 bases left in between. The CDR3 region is CSASPDRIYGYTF. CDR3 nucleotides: TGCAGTGCTAGTCCGGACCGAATCTATGGCTACACCTTC.

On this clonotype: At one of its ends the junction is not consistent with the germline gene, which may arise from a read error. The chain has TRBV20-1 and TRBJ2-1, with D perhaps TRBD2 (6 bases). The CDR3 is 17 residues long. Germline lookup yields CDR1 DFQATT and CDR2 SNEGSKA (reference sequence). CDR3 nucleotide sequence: TGCTGTGCTAGAGAGGTTGGTAACGCGGGAAGAGGTCGTGAGCAGTTCTTC. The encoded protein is CCAREVGNAGRGREQFF.

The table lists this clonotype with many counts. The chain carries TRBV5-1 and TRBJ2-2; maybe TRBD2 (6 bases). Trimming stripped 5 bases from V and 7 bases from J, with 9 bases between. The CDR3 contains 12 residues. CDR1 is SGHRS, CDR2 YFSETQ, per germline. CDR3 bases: TGCGCCAGCAGGCGGGACGTCGGGGAGCTGTTTTTT. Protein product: CASRRDVGELFF.

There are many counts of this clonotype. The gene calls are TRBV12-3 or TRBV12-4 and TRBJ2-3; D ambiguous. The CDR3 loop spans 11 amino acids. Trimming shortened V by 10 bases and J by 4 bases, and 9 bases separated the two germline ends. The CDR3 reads CATLSSDTQYF. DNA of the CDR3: TGTGCCACCCTGAGTTCAGATACGCAGTATTTT.

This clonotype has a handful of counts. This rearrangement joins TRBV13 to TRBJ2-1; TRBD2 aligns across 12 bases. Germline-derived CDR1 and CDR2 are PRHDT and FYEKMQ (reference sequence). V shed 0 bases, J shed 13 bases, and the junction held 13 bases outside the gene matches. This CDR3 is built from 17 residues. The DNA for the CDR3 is TGTGCCAGCAGCTTAGGCCGGCTAGCGGGAGGGAACCGCCTTCAGTTCTTC. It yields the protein CASSLGRLAGGNRLQFF.